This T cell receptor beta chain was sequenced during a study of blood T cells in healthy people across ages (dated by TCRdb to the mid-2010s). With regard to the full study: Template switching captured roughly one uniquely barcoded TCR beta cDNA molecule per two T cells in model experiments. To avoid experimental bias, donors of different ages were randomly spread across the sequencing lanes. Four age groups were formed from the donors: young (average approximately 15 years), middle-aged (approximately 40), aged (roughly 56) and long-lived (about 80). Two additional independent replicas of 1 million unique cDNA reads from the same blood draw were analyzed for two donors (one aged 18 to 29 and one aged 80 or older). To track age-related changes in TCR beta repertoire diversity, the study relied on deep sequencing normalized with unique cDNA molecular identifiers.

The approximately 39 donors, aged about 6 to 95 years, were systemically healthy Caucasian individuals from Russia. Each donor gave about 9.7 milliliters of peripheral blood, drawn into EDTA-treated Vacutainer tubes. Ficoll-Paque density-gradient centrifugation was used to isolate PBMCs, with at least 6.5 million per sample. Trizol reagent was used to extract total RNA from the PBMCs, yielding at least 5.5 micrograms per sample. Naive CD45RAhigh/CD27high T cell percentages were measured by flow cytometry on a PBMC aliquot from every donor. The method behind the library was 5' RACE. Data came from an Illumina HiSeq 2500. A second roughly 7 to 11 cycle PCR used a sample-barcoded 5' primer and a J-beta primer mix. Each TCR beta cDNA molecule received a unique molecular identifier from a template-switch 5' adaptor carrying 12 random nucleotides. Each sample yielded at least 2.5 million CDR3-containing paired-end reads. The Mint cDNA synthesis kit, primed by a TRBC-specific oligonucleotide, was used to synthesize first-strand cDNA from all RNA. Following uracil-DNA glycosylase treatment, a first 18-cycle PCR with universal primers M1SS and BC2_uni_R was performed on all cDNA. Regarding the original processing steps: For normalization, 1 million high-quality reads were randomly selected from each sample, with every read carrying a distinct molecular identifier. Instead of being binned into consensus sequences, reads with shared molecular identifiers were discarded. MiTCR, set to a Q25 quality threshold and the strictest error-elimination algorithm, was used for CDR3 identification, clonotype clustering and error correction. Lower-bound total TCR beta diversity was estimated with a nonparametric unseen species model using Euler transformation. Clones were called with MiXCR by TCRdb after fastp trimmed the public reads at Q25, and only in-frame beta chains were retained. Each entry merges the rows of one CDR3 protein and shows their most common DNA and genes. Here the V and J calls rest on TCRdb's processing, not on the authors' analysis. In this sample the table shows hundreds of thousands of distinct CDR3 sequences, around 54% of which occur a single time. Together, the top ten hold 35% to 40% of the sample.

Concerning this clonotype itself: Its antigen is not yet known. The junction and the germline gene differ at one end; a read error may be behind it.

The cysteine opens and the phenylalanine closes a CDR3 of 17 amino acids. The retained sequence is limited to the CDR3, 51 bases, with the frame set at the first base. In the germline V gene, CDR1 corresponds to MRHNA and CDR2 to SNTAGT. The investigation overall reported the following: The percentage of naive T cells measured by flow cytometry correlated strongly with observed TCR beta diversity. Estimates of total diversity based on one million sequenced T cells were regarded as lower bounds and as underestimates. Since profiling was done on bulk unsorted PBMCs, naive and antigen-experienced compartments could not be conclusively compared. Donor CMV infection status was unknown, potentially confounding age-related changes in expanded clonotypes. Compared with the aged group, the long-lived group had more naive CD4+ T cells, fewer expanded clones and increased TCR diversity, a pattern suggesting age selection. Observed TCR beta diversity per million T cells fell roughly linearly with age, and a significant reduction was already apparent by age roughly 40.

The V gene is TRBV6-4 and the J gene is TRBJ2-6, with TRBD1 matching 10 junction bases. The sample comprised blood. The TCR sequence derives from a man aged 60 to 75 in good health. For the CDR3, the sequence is CVSSDSTGGAGANVLTF. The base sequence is TGTGTCAGCAGTGACTCGACAGGGGGCGCTGGGGCCAACGTCCTGACTTTC.